The clone carrying this T cell receptor (beta chain) was seen more than once but under ten times. Its antigen is undetermined. These data belong to a study of T-cell memory formation after mild COVID-19. Study-level findings and limits: Whether day 37 second-wave clones are SARS-CoV-2-specific was not confirmed. Among CD4+ contracting clones, most were CM and EM, and CD8+ ones EMRA.

MiXCR, run by TCRdb on the 5' RACE reads, gives a single entry per CDR3 protein. Of 100,000 to 150,000 distinct CDR3 sequences in the sample, approximately 5.9% were seen once. This clonotype was obtained from an adult woman who had mild COVID-19 (a few samples of this study predate the infection). Cell type and time point are not known. Source material: PBMCs or a T cell subset sorted from them (not recorded which).

CDR3 in amino acids: CASPPGGPEQFF. The CDR3 coding sequence is TGTGCCAGCCCCCCGGGGGGTCCGGAGCAGTTCTTC. The chain recombines TRBV3-1 with TRBJ2-1; 7 bases match TRBD2. The V segment lost 8 bases and the J segment 10 bases; nucleotides outside the gene matches: 8. CDR1 and CDR2 (germline): LGHDT, YNNKEL (reference sequence). The CDR3 has 12 residues.